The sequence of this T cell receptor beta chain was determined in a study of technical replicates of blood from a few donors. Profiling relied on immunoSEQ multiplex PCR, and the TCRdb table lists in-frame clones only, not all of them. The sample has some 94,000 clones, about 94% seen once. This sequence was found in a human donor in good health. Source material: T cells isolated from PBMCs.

The DNA of the CDR3 is TGTGCCAGCAGTTTAGGAGCGGGAATCAGGGAGCAGTACTTC. Amino acids: CASSLGAGIREQYF. V is TRBV6-5 and J is TRBJ2-7; 7 nucleotides align to TRBD2. CDR1 MNHEY and CDR2 SVGAGI come from the germline V gene. There are 14 residues in the CDR3. V trimming: 4 bases; J trimming: 7 bases; junction bases outside the gene matches: 10.